The rows below give T cell receptor beta chains drawn from one sample of a study of blood T cell repertoires in COVID-19. Assay used: immunoSEQ multiplex PCR; TCRdb lists only in-frame clones, some missing. The table lists hundreds of thousands of clones, roughly nine tenths of them singletons, with roughly 7.3% in the top ten. The material sequenced was peripheral blood. The receptors were gathered from a woman aged 45-65 years with COVID-19, enrolled during active disease. Both conserved end residues are part of each CDR3. Fields, in order: D gene, J gene, V gene, clone size, CDR3 DNA, CDR3 protein. The D gene is left open where the match is weak. Clone size is not always given. Where it is, it says once, few, many or a class for expanded clones.

d_call: TRBD1; j_call: TRBJ1-2; v_call: TRBV5-1; clone_size: -; cdr3_nt: TGCGCCAGCAGCTTGTCCGGGACAGGGATCTATGGCTACACCTTC; cdr3_aa: CASSLSGTGIYGYTF
d_call: -; j_call: TRBJ2-1; v_call: TRBV7-3; clone_size: -; cdr3_nt: TGTGCCAGCAGCCCCGGACTAGGGGGGGACAATGAGCAGTTCTTC; cdr3_aa: CASSPGLGGDNEQFF
d_call: -; j_call: TRBJ2-7; v_call: TRBV4-1; clone_size: -; cdr3_nt: TGCGCCAGCAGCCAAGTCTCTGGTAGGCGGGGAGAGCAGTACTTC; cdr3_aa: CASSQVSGRRGEQYF
d_call: TRBD1; j_call: TRBJ1-1; v_call: TRBV4-1; clone_size: few; cdr3_nt: TGCGCCAGCAGCCAAACACAGGGGGCGTACACTGAAGCTTTCTTT; cdr3_aa: CASSQTQGAYTEAFF
d_call: TRBD1; j_call: TRBJ1-1; v_call: TRBV18; clone_size: few; cdr3_nt: TGTGCCAGCTCACCACCGGGACAGGGTGTGATCCCTGAAGCTTTCTTT; cdr3_aa: CASSPPGQGVIPEAFF
d_call: TRBD1; j_call: TRBJ1-6; v_call: TRBV5-1; clone_size: -; cdr3_nt: TGCGCCAGCAGCCTTTCCCGGCAGGGGGGTAATTCACCCCTCCACTTT; cdr3_aa: CASSLSRQGGNSPLHF
d_call: -; j_call: TRBJ1-1; v_call: TRBV5-5; clone_size: -; cdr3_nt: TGTGCCAGCAGCCTGTATGTGGGCGACACTGAAGCTTTCTTT; cdr3_aa: CASSLYVGDTEAFF
d_call: -; j_call: TRBJ1-1; v_call: TRBV5-6; clone_size: -; cdr3_nt: TGTGCCAGCAGCTTGGGCGGGCACACTGAAGCTTTCTTT; cdr3_aa: CASSLGGHTEAFF
d_call: -; j_call: TRBJ2-5; v_call: TRBV18; clone_size: -; cdr3_nt: TGTGCCAGCTCGGCCCGGGGTGGGTATGAGACCCAGTACTTC; cdr3_aa: CASSARGGYETQYF
d_call: TRBD2; j_call: TRBJ2-1; v_call: TRBV19; clone_size: -; cdr3_nt: TGTGCCTCCCAGACTAGCGGGGGTCCCGGTGAGCAGTTCTTC; cdr3_aa: CASQTSGGPGEQFF
d_call: -; j_call: TRBJ2-6; v_call: TRBV5-1; clone_size: -; cdr3_nt: TGCGCCAGCGGCGGGACTGGGGCCAACGTCCTGACTTTC; cdr3_aa: CASGGTGANVLTF
d_call: TRBD1; j_call: TRBJ2-5; v_call: TRBV5-8; clone_size: -; cdr3_nt: TGTGCCAGCAGCTCCTCAACAGGGGGGGAGACCCAGTACTTC; cdr3_aa: CASSSSTGGETQYF
d_call: TRBD2; j_call: TRBJ2-1; v_call: TRBV24-1; clone_size: once; cdr3_nt: TGTGCCACCAGTGATCCTGGGACTAGCGGGAACAATGAGCAGTTCTTC; cdr3_aa: CATSDPGTSGNNEQFF
d_call: -; j_call: TRBJ1-3; v_call: TRBV6-5; clone_size: -; cdr3_nt: TGTGCCAGCAGTTACTCCGCGGGGACTGGAAACACCATATATTTT; cdr3_aa: CASSYSAGTGNTIYF
d_call: -; j_call: TRBJ2-7; v_call: TRBV2; clone_size: -; cdr3_nt: TGTGCCAGCACAGAGGACCGGAGGAGCTCCTACGAGCAGTACTTC; cdr3_aa: CASTEDRRSSYEQYF
d_call: -; j_call: TRBJ1-2; v_call: TRBV6-5; clone_size: -; cdr3_nt: TGTGCCAGCAGTTACGGTCGCAGGGTCGGCGATGGCTACACCTTC; cdr3_aa: CASSYGRRVGDGYTF
d_call: TRBD1; j_call: TRBJ1-1; v_call: TRBV5-6; clone_size: -; cdr3_nt: TGTGCCAGCAGCTTGGAAGGGGGCGCAACTGAAGCTTTCTTT; cdr3_aa: CASSLEGGATEAFF
d_call: -; j_call: TRBJ1-2; v_call: TRBV5-6; clone_size: once; cdr3_nt: TGTGCCAGCAGCTCGGACATGACCCAGGGTGGTAACTATGGCTACACCTTC; cdr3_aa: CASSSDMTQGGNYGYTF
d_call: -; j_call: TRBJ1-2; v_call: TRBV12-3/TRBV12-4; clone_size: -; cdr3_nt: TGTGCCAGCAGTTTTAGGGGAATAGGCTACACCTTC; cdr3_aa: CASSFRGIGYTF
d_call: TRBD1; j_call: TRBJ2-2; v_call: TRBV29-1; clone_size: -; cdr3_nt: TGCAGCGTTGGGGACAGGGGAGGAACCGGGGAGCTGTTTTTT; cdr3_aa: CSVGDRGGTGELFF
d_call: -; j_call: TRBJ2-5; v_call: TRBV28; clone_size: once; cdr3_nt: TGTGCCAGCAGCCCCCCGGACATGGCCCAGTACTTC; cdr3_aa: CASSPPDMAQYF
d_call: TRBD1; j_call: TRBJ1-2; v_call: TRBV10-3; clone_size: -; cdr3_nt: TGTGCCATCAGTGAGGGACAGGAAACTAACTATGGCTACACCTTC; cdr3_aa: CAISEGQETNYGYTF